The entry below gives a single T cell receptor beta chain sequence along with its context. Its matching antigen is unknown. This record comes from a study of T cell responses to AZD1222 COVID-19 vaccine. Points from the study as a whole: Donor demographics were predominantly white British with a female majority; clonal diversity may be underestimated.

V lost 0 bases to trimming and J lost 7 bases; unmatched junction nucleotides: 5. The CDR3 covers 15 residues. CDR1 and CDR2 (germline): SGHRS, YFSETQ. Clones were sequenced by immunoSEQ multiplex PCR, and TCRdb holds only the in-frame ones, with some missing. The profile shows roughly 100,000 clones, 70% to 90% of them singletons. The V and J genes are TRBV5-1 and TRBJ2-1, with 9 bases matching TRBD1. This specimen was peripheral blood, taken on day 0 of AZD1222 vaccination. This TCR was sampled from an adult in good health. The CDR3 DNA reads TGCGCCAGCAGCTTGGGGGACAGGGAAGGTAATGAGCAGTTCTTC. It is translated as CASSLGDREGNEQFF.